Listed below are T cell receptor beta chains from one sample, sequenced in a study of radiotherapy plus CTLA-4 blockade in lung cancer. Here immunoSEQ multiplex PCR was the method, and the copy in TCRdb shows in-frame clones only, minus some. Of around 45,000 clones listed, 65% to 75% were seen once; the top ten hold 23%. Sample: peripheral blood, taken from a patient treated with radiotherapy plus ipilimumab. These receptors all come from a human donor with non-small cell lung cancer who had a partial response to radiotherapy plus ipilimumab. Both conserved end residues are part of each CDR3.

cdr3_aa,cdr3_length,v_call
CASSATSTSIRDEQYF,16,TRBV2
CASSGQGAANEKLFF,15,TRBV5-1
CASSLTTDRFTGELFF,16,TRBV5-1
CASSDPGTGGTDTQYF,16,TRBV5-1
CASSLPSGVQYF,12,TRBV11-3
CATSRARGTGGEKLFF,16,TRBV15
CASSPRQGANTGELFF,16,TRBV27
CASSLTPLDTEAFF,14,TRBV5-1
CASSIGHLEAFF,12,TRBV19
CASSESGRGARAFF,14,TRBV25-1
CASSVARGLAELAKNIQYF,19,TRBV9
CASRQGPNEAFF,12,TRBV19
CASSESIKAFF,11,TRBV6-5
CASDWVGYGYTF,12,TRBV6-1
CASTPPGTGAYEQYF,15,TRBV6-5
CASKPLGDYYEQYF,14,TRBV6-5
CAISEGGRVAGEGDEQYF,18,TRBV10-3
CASSLGAGVFSGNTIYF,17,TRBV5-6
CASSLPPYGYTF,12,TRBV28
CATSIPGQGTDTQYF,15,TRBV15
CAISDGGRGEQYF,13,TRBV10-3
CSAQGSSYEQYF,12,TRBV29-1
CASSLWGRTGELFF,14,TRBV7-9
CASSGAWFTEAFF,13,TRBV19
CASSVVSGNEQFF,13,TRBV25-1
CASSDSAYEQYF,12,TRBV6-1
CASSLTGRMVEQFF,14,TRBV7-8
CASSLEYRVDSYEQYF,16,TRBV5-5
CASSYSPGYNEQFF,14,TRBV6-6
CASSLLGGLMNTEAFF,16,TRBV27
CASSLGFSGTTDTQYF,16,TRBV5-1
CASSVGGSYNEQFF,14,TRBV9
CASSEAEKRQPQHF,14,TRBV6-1
CASSLGTSSYEQYF,14,TRBV5-1
CSVAVGGGTTGELFF,15,TRBV29-1
CASSPQGGGPYEQYF,15,TRBV6-6
CASSSGEAFF,10,TRBV2